The 3 T cell receptor beta chains listed next were all sequenced from one sample in a study of blood T cell repertoires in COVID-19. Generated by immunoSEQ multiplex PCR, the TCRdb table keeps only in-frame clones and is missing some. This sample has some 300,000 clones, with approximately 90% found just once. Sequenced material: peripheral blood. These receptor sequences come from a woman between 50 and 59 years old with COVID-19, enrolled during active disease.

The J gene is TRBJ1-1, the V gene TRBV20-1; no reliable D call. Trimming removed 1 base at V and 5 bases at J, with 5 bases between. Germline V gene lookup returns CDR1 DFQATT and CDR2 SNEGSKA (reference sequence). The CDR3 is made up of 11 amino acids. CDR3 region: CSARVKTEAFF. CDR3 sequence (DNA): TGCAGTGCTAGAGTAAAAACTGAAGCTTTCTTT.

The V gene is TRBV5-5, the J gene TRBJ1-5; D uncertain. The V gene lost 0 bases and the J gene lost 7 bases, with 8 bases spanning the gap. This CDR3 region has 13 residues. Germline V lookup: CDR1 SGHKS, CDR2 YYEKEE (reference sequence). Written as DNA, the CDR3 is TGTGCCAGCAGCTTGGGTGGCTGGCAGCCCCAGCATTTT. This gives the protein CASSLGGWQPQHF.

The chain recombines TRBV24-1 with TRBJ2-5; 8 bases are a match to TRBD2. Germline CDR1 is KGHDR and CDR2 is SFDVKD. The V and J ends lost 3 bases and 4 bases, in that order; junction bases with no gene match: 6. This CDR3 region has 15 residues. CDR3 sequence reads: CATSDTKAGAETQYF. The CDR3 DNA follows: TGTGCCACCAGTGATACGAAAGCGGGAGCAGAGACCCAGTACTTC.